Presented here are 21 T cell receptor beta chains from one specimen sequenced in a study of shared clonotypes between healthy human individuals. Repertoires were generated with immunoSEQ multiplex PCR, while TCRdb's copy carries only in-frame clones and drops some. The data show about 380,000 clones, 95% to 97% seen once. The sequencing input was memory CD8+ T cells sorted from blood. Subset meaning: CD45RO+ cells pooled with CCR7-negative TemRA cells. The receptor set was obtained from a man aged 30 to 45 in good health.

This clone has just one count. CDR3 coding DNA: TGCGCCAGCAGTGAGTCGACAGGGTATAGCAATCAGCCCCAGCATTTT. As protein: CASSESTGYSNQPQHF. J is TRBJ1-5 and V is TRBV10-2, with TRBD1 matching over 7 bases. Germline assignment: CDR1 WSHSY and CDR2 SAAADI. The CDR3 spans 16 residues. Germline trimming cut 0 bases from V and 0 bases from J; bases unmatched to any gene: 2.

The rearrangement joins TRBV6-1 to TRBJ2-1, with D tentatively TRBD2 (5 bases). The CDR3 runs to 13 residues. CDR1 MNHNS and CDR2 SASEGT come from the germline V gene. The V end was cut by 6 bases, the J end by 7 bases, with 13 bases between. CDR3 sequence (DNA): TGTGCCAGCAGCCGGGATCACCCTAATGAGCAGTTCTTC. It encodes CASSRDHPNEQFF.

The chain couples TRBV5-5 to TRBJ1-5; possible D gene TRBD1, 5 bases. Germline CDR1 reads SGHKS; CDR2 reads YYEKEE (reference sequence). Trimming stripped 2 bases from V and 3 bases from J, with 12 bases between. CDR3 length: 15 residues. CDR3 loop: CASSLWGDHNQPQHF. CDR3 sequence (DNA): TGTGCCAGCAGCTTATGGGGGGACCACAATCAGCCCCAGCATTTT. Looking up the rest from reference TRBV5-5 and TRBJ1-5 gives the full variable domain: DAGVTQSPTHLIKTRGQQVTLRCSPISGHKSVSWYQQVLGQGPQFIFQYYEKEERGRGNFPDRFSARQFPNYSSELNVNALLLGDSALYLCASSLWGDHNQPQHFGDGTRLSIL.

The chain carries TRBV27 and TRBJ1-4; maybe TRBD1 (6 bases). This CDR3 is built from 13 residues. V was cut by 3 bases and J by 8 bases, with 10 bases left in between. CDR1 MNHEY and CDR2 SMNVEV come from the germline V gene (reference sequence). CDR3 in DNA: TGTGCCAGCAGTTTGGGGGGCCGGGAAAAACTGTTTTTT. Encoded protein: CASSLGGREKLFF.

The genes are TRBV6-5 and TRBJ1-3; D gene ambiguous. This CDR3 has 16 residues. V lost 0 bases and J lost 1, with 10 bases in between. Germline lookup yields CDR1 MNHEY and CDR2 SVGAGI. The CDR3 nucleotides are TGTGCCAGCAGTTACTCGAGATTCTCATCTGGAAACACCATATATTTT. Its protein is CASSYSRFSSGNTIYF.

J is TRBJ1-1 and V is TRBV11-1; D unclear. The CDR3 loop spans 14 amino acids. Trimming took 2 bases from V and 2 from J, leaving 9 bases between them. From germline, CDR1 is SGHAT and CDR2 FQDESV (reference sequence). The chain's CDR3 is CASSLSFVNTEAFF. For the CDR3, the DNA is TGTGCCAGCAGCTTATCTTTTGTTAACACTGAAGCTTTCTTT. The variable domain in full, with the rest retrieved from reference TRBV11-1 and TRBJ1-1, is EAEVAQSPRYKITEKSQAVAFWCDPISGHATLYWYRQILGQGPELLVQFQDESVVDDSQLPKDRFSAERLKGVDSTLKIQPAELGDSAMYLCASSLSFVNTEAFFGQGTRLTVV.

The rearrangement joins TRBV2 to TRBJ1-2; the D gene is possibly TRBD1 (5 bases). The V gene's germline CDR1 is SNHLY and CDR2 FYNNEI. Trimming removed 2 bases at V and 4 bases at J, with 8 bases between. This CDR3 spans 13 amino acids. The CDR3 DNA follows: TGTGCCAGCAGTGAAAGGGGAACCTATGGCTACACCTTC. Protein sequence: CASSERGTYGYTF.

The chain has TRBV18 and TRBJ1-3, with D hard to call. V lost 3 bases to trimming and J lost 0 bases, with 3 bases between them. This CDR3 has 13 residues. The germline V gene has CDR1 KGHSH and CDR2 LQKENI. The CDR3 bases are TGTGCCAGCTCACCCAGCTCTGGAAACACCATATATTTT. Translated: CASSPSSGNTIYF.

The chain carries TRBV6-8 and TRBJ2-3, with TRBD2 matching over 11 bases. V lost 7 bases, J lost 5 bases, and 5 bases stayed unmatched. The germline gives CDR1 MNHGY, CDR2 SAAAGT. This CDR3 is 14 amino acids long. CDR3 coding DNA: TGTGCCAGCATTCCCCTAGCGGGAGGAGATACGCAGTATTTT. Protein product: CASIPLAGGDTQYF.

The rearrangement links TRBV6-6 to TRBJ1-2; tentatively, D is TRBD1 (6 bases). Trimming took 8 bases from V and 5 from J, leaving 15 bases between them. CDR3 size: 13 residues. Germline V gene data show CDR1 as MNHNY and CDR2 as SVGAGI (reference sequence). The CDR3 bases are TGTGCCAGCTCTTCTCCAGGGGTTTATGGCTACACCTTC. Protein product: CASSSPGVYGYTF.

This chain joins TRBV14 and TRBJ2-5; possible D gene TRBD1, 6 bases. Germline loops: CDR1 SGHDN, CDR2 FVKESK. The ends were cut back, 3 bases at V and 5 bases at J, with 19 bases in the middle. The CDR3 loop spans 16 amino acids. DNA of the CDR3: TGTGCCAGCAGCCATAAGACCACAGGGTACGGGGAGACCCAGTACTTC. This codes for CASSHKTTGYGETQYF. Complete variable domain (other parts from reference TRBV14 and TRBJ2-5): EAGVTQFPSHSVIEKGQTVTLRCDPISGHDNLYWYRRVMGKEIKFLLHFVKESKQDESGMPNNRFLAERTGGTYSTLKVQPAELEDSGVYFCASSHKTTGYGETQYFGPGTRLLVL.

The chain employs TRBV2 and TRBJ1-5; no clear D. Germline CDR1 reads SNHLY; CDR2 reads FYNNEI. The CDR3 loop spans 13 amino acids. V gave up 3 bases and J gave up 1 base, with 4 bases separating them. The CDR3 sequence is CASSDRSNQPQHF. The CDR3 DNA sequence: TGTGCCAGCAGTGACAGGAGCAATCAGCCCCAGCATTTT.

This sequence joins TRBV30 and TRBJ2-1; no firm D call. Trimming shortened V by 0 bases and J by 13 bases, and 10 bases separated the two germline ends. Germline V gives CDR1 GTSNPN, CDR2 SVGIG (reference sequence). The CDR3 sequence is 11 residues long. Here the CDR3 DNA reads TGTGCCTGGAGTGTACGGATAACCCAGTTCTTC. This gives the protein CAWSVRITQFF.

This chain links TRBV5-1 with TRBJ2-7; the D gene is possibly TRBD1 (6 bases). Germline V CDR1 and CDR2: SGHRS, YFSETQ. The V end was cut by 3 bases, the J end by 0 bases, with 16 bases between. This CDR3 is 16 amino acids long. The CDR3 reads CASSYGTPVSSYEQYF. CDR3 coding DNA: TGCGCCAGCAGCTATGGGACACCTGTAAGCTCCTACGAGCAGTACTTC.

This clone has more than one count but fewer than ten. The chain couples TRBV27 to TRBJ2-7; TRBD2 agrees at 10 bases. V lost 8 bases, J lost 4 bases, and 8 bases stayed unmatched. Germline lookup yields CDR1 MNHEY and CDR2 SMNVEV (reference sequence). The CDR3 totals 14 residues. The CDR3 DNA sequence: TGTGCCAGCGGAACTAGCGGGATGTCTTACGAGCAGTACTTC. Residues: CASGTSGMSYEQYF.

This clone was counted a single time. The gene calls are TRBV28 and TRBJ2-7; D unclear. Per germline, CDR1 MDHEN and CDR2 SYDVKM. V lost 4 bases, J lost 5 bases, and 12 bases lay in between. The CDR3 length is 13 residues. CDR3 bases: TGTGCCAGCAGTTCCCGTCGGGCTAACGAGCAGTACTTC. Its protein is CASSSRRANEQYF.

This rearrangement joins TRBV21-1 to TRBJ1-1. TRBV21-1 is given as a pseudogene. This CDR3 is built from 18 residues. CDR3 nucleotides: TGTGCCAGCAGCAACATGTCCAGGGGAGGTCGCGTGAACACTGAAGCTTTCTTT. Translation: CASSNMSRGGRVNTEAFF.

CDR3 sequence: CASSRLAGSTGELFF. The CDR3 region has the DNA TGCGCCAGCTCTCGACTAGCGGGATCCACCGGGGAGCTGTTTTTT. The V call is TRBV10-2, the J call TRBJ2-2, with 11 bases lining up with TRBD2. Germline assignment: CDR1 WSHSY and CDR2 SAAADI. V gave up 8 bases and J gave up 4 bases; unmatched junction bases: 6. CDR3 size: 15 residues.

The chain couples TRBV5-4 to TRBJ2-7, with TRBD1 as a possible D gene (5 bases). Looked up from germline, CDR1 is SGHNT and CDR2 is YYREEE (reference sequence). The length of the CDR3 is 14 residues. The ends were cut back, 3 bases at V and 2 bases at J, with 12 bases in the middle. The CDR3 bases are TGTGCCAGCAGCTCACAGGAGCCCCCCTACGAGCAGTACTTC. Its protein is CASSSQEPPYEQYF. Using reference TRBV5-4 and TRBJ2-7 for the parts outside the CDR3, the full variable domain is ETGVTQSPTHLIKTRGQQVTLRCSSQSGHNTVSWYQQALGQGPQFIFQYYREEENGRGNFPPRFSGLQFPNYSSELNVNALELDDSALYLCASSSQEPPYEQYFGPGTRLTVT.

The gene calls are TRBV27 and TRBJ2-1; 12 positions match TRBD2. Germline V gene lookup returns CDR1 MNHEY and CDR2 SMNVEV (reference sequence). Trimming cost V 6 bases and J 0 bases; bases outside gene matches: 0. The CDR3 loop spans 15 amino acids. In nucleotides, the CDR3 is TGTGCCAGCAGGACTAGCGGGAGCTCCTACAATGAGCAGTTCTTC. This gives the protein CASRTSGSSYNEQFF.

The chain joins TRBV11-2 to TRBJ2-1, with D possibly TRBD2 on 5 matching bases. Germline assignment: CDR1 SGHAT and CDR2 FQNNGV. This CDR3 is 16 amino acids long. The V and J ends lost 3 bases and 0 bases respectively, with 12 bases between them. CDR3 sequence (DNA): TGTGCCAGCAGCTTCGGAGCGGAGAGCTCCTACAATGAGCAGTTCTTC. This encodes CASSFGAESSYNEQFF.